This TCR beta chain was sequenced for a study of cytomegalovirus exposure and HLA in healthy donors. General study results and limits: Cytomegalovirus status was reportedly diagnosed by the classifier with high sensitivity and specificity.

The CDR3 runs 12 residues. Germline V gene sequence: CDR1 MDHEN, CDR2 SYDVKM. The V gene lost 6 bases and the J gene lost 4 bases, with 9 bases spanning the gap. The study ran its PCR with 60 Vbeta and 13 Jbeta primers. Data came from immunoSEQ multiplex PCR; TCRdb stores just in-frame clones and leaves some out. The data contain 150,000 to 200,000 clones, around 78% of them seen just once; the ten biggest clones take up around 7%. In the case of this clone: Its antigen is undetermined.

The rearrangement joins TRBV28 to TRBJ1-1; no firm D call. The sequencing sample was made of PBMCs. The receptor's source is a woman in her thirties or forties in good health and CMV-seropositive. The CDR3 loop is CASRQIGTEAFF. The CDR3 DNA follows: TGTGCCAGCAGACAGATTGGCACTGAAGCTTTCTTT.